One and the same sample provided the 31 T cell receptor beta chains below, sequenced in a study of blood T cell repertoires in COVID-19. Clones were read by immunoSEQ multiplex PCR, and TCRdb kept only the in-frame ones, dropping some. In the table there are around 270,000 clones, 85% to 90% of which are singletons. Sequenced: peripheral blood. The receptor set was obtained from a man aged 35-49 years with acute or convalescent COVID-19.

The chain joins TRBV27 to TRBJ2-2, with 8 positions matching TRBD1. This CDR3 spans 17 amino acids. The V and J ends lost 3 bases and 8 bases, in that order; junction bases with no gene match: 14. CDR1 MNHEY and CDR2 SMNVEV come from the germline V gene (reference sequence). CDR3 amino acids: CASSFVQGVPLGGELFF. In DNA, the CDR3 is TGTGCCAGCAGTTTTGTACAGGGGGTGCCTTTAGGAGGGGAGCTGTTTTTT.

V and J are TRBV12-3 or TRBV12-4 and TRBJ1-6; perhaps TRBD1 as D (5 bases). The germline V and J ends were trimmed by 5 bases and 9 bases, with 11 bases remaining between them. The CDR3 is 13 residues long. CDR3 sequence: CASSLQGGSPLHF. The DNA for the CDR3 is TGTGCCAGCAGTCTTCAGGGCGGTTCACCCCTCCACTTT.

The CDR3 reads CASSLYTEAFF. The CDR3 nucleotides are TGTGCCAGCAGCCTCTACACTGAAGCTTTCTTT. This chain links TRBV12-3 or TRBV12-4 with TRBJ1-1, with D unresolved. Between the trimmed V and J ends, which lost 6 bases and 3 bases, there was a span of 5 bases. The CDR3 length is 11 residues.

The V and J genes are TRBV12-5 and TRBJ1-1; 7 bases are shared with TRBD1. The CDR3 sequence is 15 residues long. The J segment lost 4 bases and the V segment lost 6 bases, leaving 11 bases of the junction unmatched. In germline, CDR1 is LGHNT, CDR2 FRNRAP. The CDR3: CASGLHRGYATEAFF. For the CDR3, the DNA is TGTGCTAGTGGCCTCCACAGGGGCTATGCCACTGAAGCTTTCTTT. The whole variable domain, filled in from reference TRBV12-5 and TRBJ1-1, reads DARVTQTPRHKVTEMGQEVTMRCQPILGHNTVFWYRQTMMQGLELLAYFRNRAPLDDSGMPKDRFSAEMPDATLATLKIQPSEPRDSAVYFCASGLHRGYATEAFFGQGTRLTVV.

This clone was seen a single time. The V gene is TRBV6-5, the J gene TRBJ2-3; 7 positions agree with TRBD2. CDR3 length: 14 residues. Germline assignment: CDR1 MNHEY and CDR2 SVGAGI. V gave up 6 bases and J gave up 4 bases; unmatched junction bases: 7. This chain's CDR3 is CASRLGGSADTQYF. The CDR3 region has the DNA TGTGCCAGCAGACTGGGGGGGAGCGCAGATACGCAGTATTTT.

This chain joins TRBV5-1 and TRBJ1-1; D call uncertain. Trimming took 0 bases from V and 1 from J, leaving 10 bases between them. The germline gives CDR1 SGHRS, CDR2 YFSETQ. This CDR3 is 15 amino acids long. DNA for the CDR3: TGCGCCAGCAGCTTGGAGGCGGGGAGGAACACTGAAGCTTTCTTT. Translating gives CASSLEAGRNTEAFF. The whole variable domain, filled in from reference TRBV5-1 and TRBJ1-1, reads KAGVTQTPRYLIKTRGQQVTLSCSPISGHRSVSWYQQTPGQGLQFLFEYFSETQRNKGNFPGRFSGRQFSNSRSEMNVSTLELGDSALYLCASSLEAGRNTEAFFGQGTRLTVV.

The V gene is TRBV5-4, the J gene TRBJ2-1; perhaps TRBD2 as D (6 bases). The CDR3 covers 13 residues. Germline V gives CDR1 SGHNT, CDR2 YYREEE (reference sequence). Trimming shortened V by 1 base and J by 9 bases, and 11 bases separated the two germline ends. Here the CDR3 reads CASSLLMEGEQFF. CDR3 nucleotide sequence: TGTGCCAGCAGCTTGCTTATGGAGGGTGAGCAGTTCTTC.

This chain links TRBV6-2 or TRBV6-3 with TRBJ1-1; D may be TRBD1 (5 bases). The CDR3 totals 13 residues. The germline V and J ends were trimmed by 3 bases and 6 bases, with 11 bases remaining between them. In germline, CDR1 is MNHEY, CDR2 SVGEGT. CDR3 amino acids: CASSYSGRAEAFF. The CDR3 DNA reads TGTGCCAGCAGTTATTCAGGGAGGGCTGAAGCTTTCTTT.

At least ten counts were recorded for this clone. The chain couples TRBV6-5 to TRBJ2-1, with 9 bases identical to TRBD2. Germline CDR1 and CDR2: MNHEY and SVGAGI. The CDR3 runs 15 residues. V gave up 7 bases and J gave up 4 bases; unmatched junction bases: 8. In nucleotides, the CDR3 is TGTGCCAGCAAATTATTTAGCGGGGGATACAATGAGCAGTTCTTC. Protein: CASKLFSGGYNEQFF.

The J gene is TRBJ1-2, the V gene TRBV6-6; D is unclear. Trimming stripped 5 bases from V and 4 bases from J, with 17 bases between. The CDR3 has 15 residues. The germline V gene has CDR1 MNHNY and CDR2 SVGAGI (reference sequence). CDR3 region: CASSQAVGDIYGYTF. In nucleotides, the CDR3 is TGTGCCAGCAGTCAGGCCGTCGGGGATATCTATGGCTACACCTTC.

The V and J genes are TRBV2 and TRBJ1-4; 7 bases match TRBD1. Trimming removed 7 bases from V and 7 bases from J; junction bases left unmatched: 12. Germline-derived CDR1 and CDR2 are SNHLY and FYNNEI. This CDR3 is 15 amino acids long. CDR3 amino acids: CASNPGGGQREKLFF. As DNA, the CDR3 is TGTGCCAGCAACCCGGGGGGGGGACAGCGTGAAAAACTGTTTTTT.

J is TRBJ2-7 and V is TRBV12-3 or TRBV12-4; 7 bases line up with TRBD1. This CDR3 spans 13 amino acids. Trimming at V came to 7 bases and at J to 5 bases, leaving 8 bases not matched to a gene. The CDR3 sequence is CASTSGGINEQYF. The CDR3 coding sequence is TGTGCCAGCACCTCAGGGGGTATCAACGAGCAGTACTTC.

The chain joins TRBV12-5 to TRBJ2-1; TRBD2 aligns across 11 bases. After removal of 2 bases from V and 5 bases from J, the junction contained 5 bases not matched to a gene. The CDR3 totals 16 residues. Looked up from germline, CDR1 is LGHNT and CDR2 is FRNRAP. The CDR3 loop is CASGLPSGLADNEQFF. The CDR3 coding sequence is TGTGCTAGTGGTTTGCCCTCGGGACTAGCGGACAATGAGCAGTTCTTC.

J is TRBJ2-1 and V is TRBV3-1 (or the pseudogene TRBV3-2); 7 bases are shared with TRBD2. This CDR3 contains 15 residues. The V gene end was trimmed by 1 base and the J gene end by 8 bases; junction bases not matched to a gene: 8. CDR1 is LGHDT and CDR2 is YNNKEL in the germline V gene (reference sequence). The CDR3 region is CASSQVWEGMDEQFF. The CDR3 coding sequence is TGTGCCAGCAGCCAAGTCTGGGAGGGCATGGATGAGCAGTTCTTC.

The V gene is TRBV3-1 (or the pseudogene TRBV3-2), the J gene TRBJ2-2, with 12 bases that match TRBD2. Germline CDR1 reads LGHDT; CDR2 reads YNNKEL (reference sequence). V lost 1 base to trimming and J lost 4 bases; unmatched junction nucleotides: 7. The CDR3 is 18 amino acids. Here the CDR3 DNA reads TGTGCCAGCAGCCAAGGGACTAGCGGGGCCTCGGGCACCGGGGAGCTGTTTTTT. Amino acid sequence: CASSQGTSGASGTGELFF.

Only one count was recorded for this clone. The J gene is TRBJ2-2, the V gene TRBV24-1, with a possible D match to TRBD1 (6 bases). The CDR3 covers 17 residues. V lost 3 bases to trimming and J lost 0 bases, with 13 bases between them. Germline V lookup: CDR1 KGHDR, CDR2 SFDVKD. CDR3 sequence reads: CATSDPGAATNTGELFF. CDR3 in DNA: TGTGCCACCAGTGATCCAGGGGCCGCTACGAACACCGGGGAGCTGTTTTTT.

Written as DNA, the CDR3 is TGTGCCAGTAGATTACAGGGAGCGGCCACTGAAGCTTTCTTT. This encodes CASRLQGAATEAFF. The chain employs TRBV19 and TRBJ1-1; maybe TRBD1 (6 bases). From germline, CDR1 is LNHDA and CDR2 SQIVND (reference sequence). The CDR3 covers 14 residues. The germline V and J ends were trimmed by 6 bases and 4 bases, with 15 bases remaining between them.

This rearrangement joins TRBV7-9 to TRBJ1-1; 7 bases map to TRBD1. V gave up 5 bases and J gave up 5 bases; unmatched junction bases: 8. The CDR3 runs to 14 residues. Germline CDR1 reads SEHNR; CDR2 reads FQNEAQ (reference sequence). CDR3 sequence (DNA): TGTGCCAGCAGCACGATTACGACAGGGACTGAAGCTTTCTTT. Encoded protein: CASSTITTGTEAFF.

In DNA, the CDR3 is TGTGCCAGCAGTATCCCGACTAGCGGGTCGGATACGCAGTATTTT. This sequence encodes CASSIPTSGSDTQYF. The chain employs TRBV6-2 or TRBV6-3 and TRBJ2-3; 10 bases align to TRBD2. Germline lookup yields CDR1 MNHEY and CDR2 SVGEGT. V lost 5 bases to trimming and J lost 6 bases; unmatched junction nucleotides: 8. This CDR3 contains 15 residues.

The rearrangement uses TRBV7-2 and TRBJ1-2; perhaps TRBD1 as D (5 bases). Germline CDR1 is SGHTA and CDR2 is FQGNSA. V was shortened by 5 bases and J by 3 bases, with 16 bases between the two germline ends. The CDR3 is 15 amino acids. CDR3 loop: CASSPRGIVDYGYTF. The CDR3 DNA sequence: TGTGCCAGCAGCCCGCGGGGCATAGTAGACTATGGCTACACCTTC.

This clone has only one observation. Here the CDR3 reads CATSRDPRAGAVGYTF. The CDR3 DNA reads TGTGCCACCAGCAGAGATCCCCGGGCGGGGGCGGTTGGCTACACCTTC. The chain uses TRBV15 and TRBJ1-2, with a tentative D call TRBD1 (6 bases). V lost 0 bases and J 7 bases, leaving 18 bases between the germline ends. The CDR3 extends over 16 amino acids. The germline CDR1 and CDR2 sequences are LNHNV and YYDKDF (reference sequence).

The chain recombines TRBV7-2 with TRBJ2-6; D uncertain. The germline gives CDR1 SGHTA, CDR2 FQGNSA. Trimming took off 1 base at V and 0 bases at J, with 13 bases between the two ends. The CDR3 covers 18 residues. The CDR3 reads CASSLGGSVNSGANVLTF. As DNA, the CDR3 is TGTGCCAGCAGCTTAGGAGGTTCAGTCAACTCTGGGGCCAACGTCCTGACTTTC. The whole variable domain, filled in from reference TRBV7-2 and TRBJ2-6, reads GAGVSQSPSNKVTEKGKDVELRCDPISGHTALYWYRQSLGQGLEFLIYFQGNSAPDKSGLPSDRFSAERTGGSVSTLTIQRTQQEDSAVYLCASSLGGSVNSGANVLTFGAGSRLTVL.

This clone has only a few counts. J is TRBJ1-1 and V is TRBV2; D gene ambiguous. This CDR3 spans 13 amino acids. Germline values: CDR1 SNHLY, CDR2 FYNNEI. Between the trimmed V and J ends, which lost 8 bases and 3 bases, there was a span of 13 bases. CDR3 bases: TGTGCCAGCGAGACCGGGGAGGACACTGAAGCTTTCTTT. As protein: CASETGEDTEAFF.

In its sample, this clone was seen a few times. The chain uses TRBV3-1 (or the pseudogene TRBV3-2) and TRBJ1-1, with 8 positions matching TRBD1. Germline V gene lookup returns CDR1 LGHDT and CDR2 YNNKEL (reference sequence). The trim removed 5 bases at V and 5 bases at J, leaving 10 bases unmatched. The CDR3 consists of 15 residues. The CDR3 coding sequence is TGTGCCAGCAGCGGCCCCGGACAGGGAAGGACTGAAGCTTTCTTT. Translated, it gives CASSGPGQGRTEAFF.

The chain carries TRBV4-1 and TRBJ2-2, with D perhaps TRBD2 (6 bases). Germline V gene data show CDR1 as MGHRA and CDR2 as YSYEKL. The V and J ends lost 7 bases and 1 base respectively, with 13 bases between them. The CDR3 sequence is 15 residues long. CDR3 sequence (DNA): TGCGCCAGCAACCCCGGGACTCTGAACACCGGGGAGCTGTTTTTT. Protein: CASNPGTLNTGELFF.

The chain recombines TRBV6-6 with TRBJ1-3; no clear D gene. This CDR3 region has 13 residues. V gave up 3 bases and J gave up 5 bases, with 8 bases separating them. Germline assignment: CDR1 MNHNY and CDR2 SVGAGI (reference sequence). CDR3 protein: CASSYIHRNTIYF. The CDR3 nucleotides read TGTGCCAGCAGTTATATACATCGAAACACCATATATTTT.

The V call is TRBV27, the J call TRBJ1-4; D call uncertain. The CDR3 consists of 15 residues. Trimming took off 2 bases at V and 7 bases at J, with 14 bases between the two ends. The germline V gene has CDR1 MNHEY and CDR2 SMNVEV (reference sequence). CDR3 nucleotide sequence: TGTGCCAGCAGTTTAAAGGTCGGGGTGGCTGAAAAACTGTTTTTT. Translation gives CASSLKVGVAEKLFF.

The chain recombines TRBV11-2 with TRBJ2-7; the match to TRBD1 covers 8 bases. Germline lookup yields CDR1 SGHAT and CDR2 FQNNGV. The CDR3 is 16 amino acids. V gave up 0 bases and J gave up 5 bases; unmatched junction bases: 9. The CDR3 sequence is CASSLDLGTGSHEQYF. In nucleotides, the CDR3 is TGTGCCAGCAGCTTAGACCTTGGGACAGGATCGCACGAGCAGTACTTC.

The V call is TRBV2, the J call TRBJ1-4, with 7 bases matching TRBD1. Germline loops: CDR1 SNHLY, CDR2 FYNNEI. V shed 6 bases, J shed 8 bases, and the junction held 9 bases outside the gene matches. The CDR3 has 14 residues. The CDR3 is CASRVTGQGEKLFF. The CDR3 nucleotides read TGTGCCAGCAGGGTGACAGGGCAAGGAGAAAAACTGTTTTTT.

The chain joins TRBV12-5 to TRBJ1-2; D remains ambiguous. V was pared by 0 bases and J by 4 bases, with 9 bases between. The CDR3 length is 14 residues. The germline gives CDR1 LGHNT, CDR2 FRNRAP. CDR3 nucleotides: TGTGCTAGTGGTTTGGTACTGGGGAGCTATGGCTACACCTTC. Its protein product is CASGLVLGSYGYTF.

The J gene is TRBJ2-7, the V gene TRBV9; TRBD2 matches 14 bases. Germline CDR1 and CDR2: SGDLS and YYNGEE. The ends lost 6 bases at V and 1 base at J; junction bases unmatched: 9. The CDR3 totals 17 residues. The CDR3 DNA reads TGTGCCAGCACCAAAGGGACTAGCGGGGGCGATTCCTACGAGCAGTACTTC. Translating gives CASTKGTSGGDSYEQYF.